Reported below is one T cell receptor beta chain. This receptor's antigen is unknown. Within one base of it there is no much larger clone, and no base qualities were kept. This record belongs to a study of T cells after posttransplantation cyclophosphamide (TCRdb year 2016). Regarding the complete study: T cell repertoire reconstitution was tracked by TRB sequencing after myeloablative bone marrow transplantation in which posttransplantation cyclophosphamide was used as GVHD prophylaxis. TRB sequencing was performed on blood from all 35 or so PTCy patients with 1-year posttransplant specimens. Public TRB sequences were queried against a database of over 3,500 sequences associated with responses to pathogens, tumor antigens, self-antigens and alloantigens. Because TRA and TRB clonality were tightly correlated in several samples, subsequent TCR analyses were focused on TRB only. Antigen receptor sequencing was done on samples from 35 to 45 PTCy-treated patients and from under 20 related bone marrow donors of those patients. In 3 patients, up to about 3 additional blood samples taken between 2 and 5.2 years after transplant also underwent TRB sequencing, as did pretransplant blood from a handful of patients.

Viable CD3+CD4+ or CD3+CD8+ cells that were CCR7+CD45RA+CD45RO-CD95-CD27+CD28+ were defined as naive T cells. On the day of marrow donation, related bone marrow donors gave peripheral blood samples. Mononuclear cells from peripheral blood and bone marrow were separated by Ficoll-Hypaque density centrifugation and then cryopreserved. FACS on a FACSAria II was used to sort CD4+ and CD8+ T cells, including the naive and memory subsets. Genomic DNA was the input for TRB sequencing, which was run either with the immunoSEQ assay at survey resolution or with the hsTCRB kit. The published analysis was carried out like this. The immunoSEQ software handled the initial read processing, while the LymphoSeq R package was used for the repertoire analyses. Clonality was computed as 1 minus normalized Shannon entropy, and a Gini coefficient was also calculated for each TRB dataset. To infer phenotypes in unsorted samples, TRB sequences from sorted subsets of the recipient or donor were mapped onto the unsorted samples of the same recipient. TCRdb stores this immuneACCESS table with in-frame sequences only. Part of the clones is absent; in the studies checked, under half of the shortfall reflects unresolved V genes, and no reason is known for the rest. D and trimming come from the DNA, and the V and J calls and clone size come from that table. This sample is represented by more than 30,000 clones; just over 90% of them were singletons. The top ten constitute approximately 0.25% of the sample.

On the study overall, not on this receptor specifically: The TRB repertoires of T cells infiltrating skin or GI tract showed only limited overlap with the TRB repertoires of T cells in blood. At 1-2 months, donor-recipient similarity was low but rose over the first year, and the later blood repertoires were often dominated by donor CD8+ memory clones. Across around 40 patients, TRB clonality was highly associated with recipient CMV seropositivity and CMV reactivation, and diversity in PTCy patients was similar to diversity in CNI/methotrexate controls.

This clonotype originated in a woman aged 60 to 75 in good health, CMV-negative, and a related stem cell transplant donor. The sample taken for sequencing was naive CD4+ T cells sorted from PBMCs.

This receptor has the CDR3 CASSGQPGGTDTQYF. The nucleotides are TGTGCCAGCAGTGGCCAGCCGGGGGGGACAGATACGCAGTATTTT. The chain employs TRBV6-4 and TRBJ2-3, with TRBD2 matching 8 junction bases. From the cysteine up to the phenylalanine, the CDR3 has a length of 15 residues. Only CDR3 DNA is held: 45 bases, read in frame from base 1. After removal of 4 bases from V and 3 bases from J, the junction retains 6 bases not matched to a gene. The CDR1 and CDR2 encoded by the germline V gene are MRHNA and SNTAGT.